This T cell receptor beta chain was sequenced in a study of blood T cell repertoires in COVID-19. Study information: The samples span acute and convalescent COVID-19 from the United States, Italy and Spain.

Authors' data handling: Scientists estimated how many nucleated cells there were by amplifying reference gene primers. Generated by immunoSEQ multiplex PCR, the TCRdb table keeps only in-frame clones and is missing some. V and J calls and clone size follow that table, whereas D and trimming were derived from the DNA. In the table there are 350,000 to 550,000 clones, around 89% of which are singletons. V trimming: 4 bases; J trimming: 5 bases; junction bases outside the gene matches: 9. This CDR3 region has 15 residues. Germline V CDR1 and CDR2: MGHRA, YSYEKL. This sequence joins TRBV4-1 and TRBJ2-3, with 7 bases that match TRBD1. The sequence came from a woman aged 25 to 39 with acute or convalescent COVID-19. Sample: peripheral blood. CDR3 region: CASSRADREIDTQYF. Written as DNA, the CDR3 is TGCGCCAGCAGCCGTGCTGACAGGGAGATAGATACGCAGTATTTT.